These T cell receptor beta chains were read from a single sample in a study of blood T cell repertoires in COVID-19. Data came from immunoSEQ multiplex PCR; TCRdb stores just in-frame clones and leaves some out. The sample yields a few hundred thousand clones, about 87% seen once. Material for sequencing was peripheral blood. The receptors come from a man aged 55 to 70 who had recovered from COVID-19. The conserved cysteine and the conserved F or W are not part of the CDR3 here.

V: TRBV18; J: TRBJ1-2; CDR3: ASSLDRWYGYT
V: TRBV5-5; J: TRBJ2-2; CDR3: ASSFFTGTGGSGELF
V: TRBV14; J: TRBJ2-3; CDR3: ASSLTGGLVDTQY
V: TRBV10-3; J: TRBJ2-7; CDR3: AISPVPQGLYEQY
V: TRBV7-2; J: TRBJ2-5; CDR3: ASSLVSTGGGQETQY
V: TRBV11-2; J: TRBJ2-5; CDR3: ASSLDLERGGRGTQY
V: TRBV30; J: TRBJ1-1; CDR3: AWNRVNMNTEAF
V: TRBV7-3; J: TRBJ2-1; CDR3: ASSLTRGTDEQF
V: TRBV24-1; J: TRBJ2-7; CDR3: APPGRFSYEQY
V: TRBV19; J: TRBJ2-7; CDR3: ATNGGTYEQY
V: TRBV7-2; J: TRBJ1-1; CDR3: ASSLVGGSEAF
V: TRBV5-1; J: TRBJ2-1; CDR3: ASSLELANEQF
V: TRBV2; J: TRBJ1-6; CDR3: ASSGGPGTGVRLPLH
V: TRBV7-8; J: TRBJ1-2; CDR3: ASSLTQGAGGYT
V: TRBV5-5; J: TRBJ2-1; CDR3: ASSRTLDRGSHEQF
V: TRBV27; J: TRBJ2-3; CDR3: ASRWTSGAASTDTQY
V: TRBV7-8; J: TRBJ2-5; CDR3: ASSEGLSQETQY
V: TRBV6-5; J: TRBJ1-2; CDR3: ASSYKGANYGYT
V: TRBV27; J: TRBJ2-7; CDR3: ASSPGHPRDEQY
V: TRBV15; J: TRBJ1-2; CDR3: ATSRGQGIGGYT
V: TRBV7-9; J: TRBJ1-4; CDR3: ASSLRQEAEKLF
V: TRBV20-1; J: TRBJ2-1; CDR3: SASVAQGGQF
V: TRBV15; J: TRBJ1-2; CDR3: ATSSGGQGVTNGYT
V: TRBV14; J: TRBJ1-2; CDR3: ASSPTGALDYGYT
V: TRBV5-6; J: TRBJ1-5; CDR3: ASSLGRTYRPQH
V: TRBV7-2; J: TRBJ2-5; CDR3: ASSLGTSGGVQETQY
V: TRBV24-1; J: TRBJ2-1; CDR3: ATSARVQGPNEQF
V: TRBV29-1; J: TRBJ1-2; CDR3: SVDSSHRYT
V: TRBV11-1; J: TRBJ1-1; CDR3: ASSLFREAEAF
V: TRBV27; J: TRBJ2-7; CDR3: ASRALPGQGVEQY
V: TRBV4-2; J: TRBJ2-3; CDR3: ASSQEPGSTQY
V: TRBV27; J: TRBJ2-2; CDR3: ASSLRAGANTGELF
V: TRBV6-1; J: TRBJ1-5; CDR3: ASSEARGGAGFQKPQH
V: TRBV7-6; J: TRBJ2-3; CDR3: ASSSEYRGTDTQY
V: TRBV5-4; J: TRBJ2-1; CDR3: ASSSPTSGKVNEQF
V: TRBV18; J: TRBJ2-3; CDR3: ASSLNTAGGDTQY
V: TRBV5-1; J: TRBJ1-4; CDR3: ASSSLLEEKLF
V: TRBV5-1; J: TRBJ2-5; CDR3: ASSLAGTGGQETQY
V: TRBV15; J: TRBJ2-2; CDR3: ATSRSTGGAGELF
V: TRBV2; J: TRBJ2-7; CDR3: ASSASRLDGEQY
V: TRBV5-1; J: TRBJ1-3; CDR3: ASSLDKYSGNTIY
V: TRBV7-9; J: TRBJ2-7; CDR3: ASESGGLSYEQY
V: TRBV7-2; J: TRBJ2-1; CDR3: ASSQTYSYNEQF
V: TRBV4-2; J: TRBJ1-5; CDR3: ASSQDSGTRWIRRNQPQH
V: TRBV10-2; J: TRBJ2-3; CDR3: ASSGTGETIITDTQY
V: TRBV6-5; J: TRBJ2-1; CDR3: ASSPLRTGETEQF